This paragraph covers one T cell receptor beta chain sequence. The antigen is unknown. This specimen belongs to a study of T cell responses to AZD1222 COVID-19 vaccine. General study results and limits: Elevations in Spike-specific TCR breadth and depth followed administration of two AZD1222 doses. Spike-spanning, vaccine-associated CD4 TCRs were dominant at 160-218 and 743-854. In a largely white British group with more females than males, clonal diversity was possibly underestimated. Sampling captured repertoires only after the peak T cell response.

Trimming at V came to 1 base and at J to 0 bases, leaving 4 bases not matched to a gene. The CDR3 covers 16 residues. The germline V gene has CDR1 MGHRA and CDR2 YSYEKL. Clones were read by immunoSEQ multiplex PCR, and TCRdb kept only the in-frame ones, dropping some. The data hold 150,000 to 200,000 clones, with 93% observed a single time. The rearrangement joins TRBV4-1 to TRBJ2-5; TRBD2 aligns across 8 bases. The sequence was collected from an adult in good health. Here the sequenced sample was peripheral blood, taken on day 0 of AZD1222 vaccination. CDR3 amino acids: CASSQVRGGNQETQYF. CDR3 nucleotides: TGCGCCAGCAGCCAAGTACGGGGGGGCAACCAAGAGACCCAGTACTTC.